The 19 T cell receptor beta chains listed next were all sequenced from one sample in a study of identical twins. One entry per CDR3 protein results from TCRdb running MiXCR on the 5' RACE reads. The table lists around 250,000 distinct CDR3 sequences, 6.5% of them singletons, with approximately 14% in the top ten. These data were also reused for a study on T cells expressing NK-cell markers.

The sample was CD8+ T cells sorted from blood. These receptors all come from a woman between 18 and 29 years old in good health.

This rearrangement joins TRBV14 to TRBJ1-2, with D possibly matching TRBD1 (6 bases). CDR3 length equals 12 residues. V lost 7 bases to trimming and J lost 3 bases, with 9 bases between them. Per the germline V gene, CDR1 is SGHDN and CDR2 is FVKESK. In DNA, the CDR3 is TGTGCCAGCACGGGGGCTTACTATGGCTACACCTTC. It translates to CASTGAYYGYTF.

This clonotype was observed many times. The rearrangement uses TRBV5-6 and TRBJ2-1, with D perhaps TRBD1 (5 bases). This CDR3 contains 13 residues. Germline V gene lookup returns CDR1 SGHDT and CDR2 YYEEEE. Trimming removed 1 base from V and 10 bases from J, with 12 bases in between. Here the CDR3 DNA reads TGTGCCAGCAGCTTGCCTGGGGCTCGGGAGCAGTTCTTC. Its translation is CASSLPGAREQFF.

The chain uses TRBV20-1 and TRBJ2-1; TRBD2 agrees at 12 bases. Germline CDR1 reads DFQATT; CDR2 reads SNEGSKA (reference sequence). The CDR3 spans 14 residues. V lost 2 bases and J lost 9; bases outside the gene matches: 5. The CDR3 reads CSARPSGRGIEQFF. The CDR3 coding sequence is TGCAGTGCTAGACCTAGCGGGAGGGGGATTGAGCAGTTCTTC.

This clonotype appeared a few times. The chain recombines TRBV7-3 with TRBJ2-5; TRBD2 matches 9 bases. There are 17 residues in the CDR3. The germline CDR1 and CDR2 sequences are SGHTA and FQGTGA. Trimming removed 6 bases from V and 1 base from J; junction bases left unmatched: 12. The chain's CDR3 is CASSPGSSGGLQETQYF. CDR3 DNA: TGTGCCAGCAGTCCCGGCAGTAGCGGGGGACTCCAAGAGACCCAGTACTTC.

V gene TRBV9 combines with J gene TRBJ2-7; 9 bases fit TRBD2. Germline V gives CDR1 SGDLS, CDR2 YYNGEE. The CDR3 length is 15 residues. The ends lost 0 bases at V and 1 base at J; junction bases unmatched: 2. CDR3 in amino acids: CASSVGAGGSYEQYF. The CDR3 DNA is TGTGCCAGCAGCGTAGGAGCGGGAGGTTCCTACGAGCAGTACTTC.

This clonotype was counted only a few times. The rearrangement uses TRBV18 and TRBJ1-1; D call uncertain. Germline values: CDR1 KGHSH, CDR2 LQKENI. Trimming removed 6 bases from V and 8 bases from J, with 19 bases in between. This CDR3 contains 14 residues. The CDR3 bases are TGTGCCAGCTCGCCGACGGAGACCGACTTAGAAGCTTTCTTT. The encoded protein is CASSPTETDLEAFF.

This clonotype was seen repeatedly, ten times or more. The J gene is TRBJ2-5, the V gene TRBV20-1; 16 positions agree with TRBD2. CDR1 DFQATT and CDR2 SNEGSKA come from the germline V gene (reference sequence). Unmatched junction bases numbered 16, after V lost 5 bases and J lost 7 bases. The CDR3 is 18 residues long. The CDR3 loop is CSAPGLAGGPVQEVTQYF. DNA of the CDR3: TGCAGTGCTCCGGGACTAGCGGGAGGGCCGGTGCAGGAAGTGACCCAGTACTTC.

This clonotype was picked up many times. The chain combines TRBV12-5 with TRBJ2-5; 7 bases agree with TRBD1. V was pared by 2 bases and J by 2 bases, with 8 bases of the junction left unmatched. The V gene's germline CDR1 is LGHNT and CDR2 FRNRAP. This CDR3 has 16 amino acids. In DNA, the CDR3 is TGTGCTAGTGGTTTGTCGGGACAGAAAATACAAGAGACCCAGTACTTC. As protein: CASGLSGQKIQETQYF.

The V gene is TRBV30, the J gene TRBJ2-7; 9 bases are a match to TRBD1. Per germline, CDR1 GTSNPN and CDR2 SVGIG (reference sequence). J gave up 2 bases and V 3 bases, and 5 bases lay outside the gene matches. CDR3 length: 14 residues. The CDR3 DNA sequence: TGTGCCTGGAGGGTGGACAGGGGAACCTACGAGCAGTACTTC. Translating gives CAWRVDRGTYEQYF.

This chain joins TRBV6-1 and TRBJ2-1, with 10 bases matching TRBD1. In germline, CDR1 is MNHNS, CDR2 SASEGT. The CDR3 consists of 15 residues. The ends lost 3 bases at V and 3 bases at J; junction bases unmatched: 2. The DNA for the CDR3 is TGTGCCAGCAGTGATCGGGACAGGGGCTACAATGAGCAGTTCTTC. It codes for CASSDRDRGYNEQFF.

This clonotype was observed a few times. One end of the junction is discordant with germline, which a read error may explain. The rearrangement links TRBV12-3 or TRBV12-4 to TRBJ2-1, with D perhaps matching TRBD1 (5 bases). The length of the CDR3 is 14 residues. CDR3 sequence reads: CASTPDPRANEHFF. CDR3 DNA sequence: TGTGCCAGCACCCCGGACCCCAGGGCGAATGAGCATTTCTTC.

The chain carries TRBV7-9 and TRBJ1-5, with 9 bases identical to TRBD1. This CDR3 is 15 amino acids long. J was trimmed by 6 bases and V by 5 bases; bases with no gene match: 8. The germline gives CDR1 SEHNR, CDR2 FQNEAQ (reference sequence). The CDR3: CASSPGTGYGQPQHF. The CDR3 DNA reads TGTGCCAGCAGCCCTGGGACAGGGTACGGTCAGCCCCAGCATTTT. Full variable domain (remainder filled in from reference TRBV7-9 and TRBJ1-5): DTGVSQNPRHKITKRGQNVTFRCDPISEHNRLYWYRQTLGQGPEFLTYFQNEAQLEKSRLLSDRFSAERPKGSFSTLEIQRTEQGDSAMYLCASSPGTGYGQPQHFGDGTRLSIL.

This clonotype was counted many times. This rearrangement joins TRBV7-9 to TRBJ2-2; unclear D gene. CDR1 and CDR2 (germline): SEHNR, FQNEAQ (reference sequence). The V end lost 0 bases, the J end lost 0 bases, and 8 bases lay between the germline ends. CDR3 size: 16 residues. This chain's CDR3 is CASSLAVAPNTGELFF. The CDR3 DNA follows: TGTGCCAGCAGCTTAGCGGTAGCTCCGAACACCGGGGAGCTGTTTTTT.

There are a few counts of this clonotype. This rearrangement joins TRBV20-1 to TRBJ1-2; no clear D. Germline CDR1 DFQATT, CDR2 SNEGSKA (reference sequence). CDR3 length: 13 residues. Trimming removed 6 bases from V and 4 bases from J, with 15 bases in between. CDR3 DNA sequence: TGCAGTGCCCCTGAGTCCGGCGTCTATGGCTACACCTTC. It yields the protein CSAPESGVYGYTF.

Many counts were recorded for this clonotype. This chain connects TRBV10-2 to TRBJ2-5; D perhaps matches TRBD2 (5 bases). Germline V CDR1 and CDR2: WSHSY, SAAADI. Trimming shortened V by 6 bases and J by 5 bases, and 16 bases separated the two germline ends. The CDR3 has 14 amino acids. As DNA, the CDR3 is TGCGCCAGCAGCGGGGATAACACCCAGGAGACCCAGTACTTC. It is translated as CASSGDNTQETQYF.

The chain joins TRBV29-1 to TRBJ2-1, with TRBD1 as a possible D gene (8 bases). Germline CDR1 is SQVTM and CDR2 is ANQGSEA. The CDR3 is 14 amino acids. The V gene lost 5 bases and the J gene lost 6 bases, with 17 bases spanning the gap. DNA of the CDR3: TGCAGCGTTCCCACAGGGGGGGGAAGCAATGAGCAGTTCTTC. Its protein is CSVPTGGGSNEQFF.

This clonotype was detected a few times. The chain combines TRBV19 with TRBJ2-3; 7 positions agree with TRBD2. V shed 3 bases and J 1 base; nucleotides not matched to a gene: 4. From germline, CDR1 is LNHDA and CDR2 SQIVND (reference sequence). The CDR3 runs to 15 residues. The DNA for the CDR3 is TGTGCCAGTAGTATCTTGGCGGGGGGCACAGATACGCAGTATTTT. Encoded protein: CASSILAGGTDTQYF.

The chain employs TRBV4-1 and TRBJ2-5; D unclear. The CDR3 is 16 amino acids. Germline loops: CDR1 MGHRA, CDR2 YSYEKL. V dropped 0 bases and J dropped 0 bases, with 11 bases sitting between them. CDR3 in DNA: TGCGCCAGCAGCCAAGAACGGCAGCAGTACCAAGAGACCCAGTACTTC. Translated, it gives CASSQERQQYQETQYF.

This clonotype was recorded many times. The V and J genes are TRBV6-1 and TRBJ2-7; TRBD1 aligns across 7 bases. The CDR3 is made up of 13 amino acids. The trim removed 7 bases at V and 5 bases at J, leaving 8 bases unmatched. Germline V CDR1 and CDR2: MNHNS, SASEGT. CDR3 nucleotide sequence: TGTGCCAGCACGAGACAGGGAAGCAACGAGCAGTACTTC. Encoded protein: CASTRQGSNEQYF.